This T cell receptor beta chain was captured in a study of OX40 agonist ivuxolimab in advanced cancers. About the research overall: Patients were given ivuxolimab, an antibody that agonizes OX40 (CD134).

Notes on this clone: The antigen remains unidentified.

Findings and caveats of the study: The CD4+ and CD8+ T cells in the blood had expanded clonally by week 6 at 0.1 to 3.0 mg/kg.

Sequencing was performed with immunoSEQ multiplex PCR; in TCRdb, only in-frame clones are kept and a portion is missing. The data contain 20,000 to 25,000 clones, approximately 87% of them singletons. V lost 1 base and J lost 1, with 8 bases in between. Per germline, CDR1 SEHNR and CDR2 FQNEAQ (reference sequence). The CDR3 is 15 amino acids. Specimen: CD4+ or CD8+ T cells sorted from blood, collected in a trial of the OX40 agonist ivuxolimab. V usage is TRBV7-9 and J usage is TRBJ1-5; TRBD1 is a possible D gene (6 bases). This TCR derives from an adult with an advanced solid tumor such as melanoma, head and neck, liver or kidney cancer. Here the CDR3 reads CASSLDRESNQPQHF. CDR3 nucleotide sequence: TGTGCCAGCAGCTTAGACAGGGAAAGCAATCAGCCCCAGCATTTT.